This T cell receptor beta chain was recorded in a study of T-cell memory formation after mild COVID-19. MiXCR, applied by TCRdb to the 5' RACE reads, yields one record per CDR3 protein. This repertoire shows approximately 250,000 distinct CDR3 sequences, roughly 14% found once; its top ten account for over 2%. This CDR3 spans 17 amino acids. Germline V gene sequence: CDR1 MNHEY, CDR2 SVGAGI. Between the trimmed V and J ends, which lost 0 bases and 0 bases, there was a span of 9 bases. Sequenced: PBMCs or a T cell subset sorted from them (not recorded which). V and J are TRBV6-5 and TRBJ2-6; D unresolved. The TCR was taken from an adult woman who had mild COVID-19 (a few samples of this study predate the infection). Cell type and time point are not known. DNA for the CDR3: TGTGCCAGCAGTTACTCGGTGGTTCCCTCTGGGGCCAACGTCCTGACTTTC. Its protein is CASSYSVVPSGANVLTF.